The 17 T cell receptor beta chains below come from one sample, sequenced in a study of OX40 agonist ivuxolimab in advanced cancers. Libraries were constructed by the immunoSEQ multiplex PCR assay. TCRdb stores this immuneACCESS table with in-frame sequences only. Part of the clones is absent; in the studies checked, under half of the shortfall reflects unresolved V genes, and no reason is known for the rest. The sample table records about 58,000 clones; about 89% of these occur just once. The ten biggest clones cover 0.77% of the sample. The sequenced sample was CD4+ or CD8+ T cells sorted from blood, obtained in a trial of the OX40 agonist ivuxolimab. The receptors were gathered from an adult with an advanced solid tumor such as melanoma, head and neck, liver or kidney cancer.

The chain's CDR3 is CASSEKENTGELFF. The CDR3 DNA sequence: TGCGCCAGCAGCGAAAAGGAGAACACCGGGGAGCTGTTTTTT. The V call is TRBV5-1, the J call TRBJ2-2; D is ambiguous. Germline V gene data show CDR1 as SGHRS and CDR2 as YFSETQ. V was clipped by 4 bases and J by 1 base, with 8 bases between them. There are 14 residues in the CDR3.

Here the CDR3 DNA reads TGTGCCAGCAGCCGCGGGGGGGAGACCCAGTACTTC. It codes for CASSRGGETQYF. V and J are TRBV7-9 and TRBJ2-5; 8 bases align to TRBD2. CDR3 length: 12 amino acids. With V trimmed by 5 bases and J by 5 bases, 1 base remained unmatched. The germline gives CDR1 SEHNR, CDR2 FQNEAQ (reference sequence). Combining the CDR3 with reference TRBV7-9 and TRBJ2-5 gives the whole variable domain DTGVSQNPRHKITKRGQNVTFRCDPISEHNRLYWYRQTLGQGPEFLTYFQNEAQLEKSRLLSDRFSAERPKGSFSTLEIQRTEQGDSAMYLCASSRGGETQYFGPGTRLLVL.

This chain connects TRBV6-1 to TRBJ1-1; TRBD1 matches at 7 bases. The CDR3 is 14 amino acids. Looked up from germline, CDR1 is MNHNS and CDR2 is SASEGT. The trim removed 6 bases at V and 1 base at J, leaving 5 bases unmatched. Here the CDR3 reads CASRYRDRNTEAFF. In DNA form, the CDR3 reads TGTGCCAGCAGGTATCGGGACAGGAACACTGAAGCTTTCTTT.

J is TRBJ1-1 and V is TRBV18, with TRBD1 as a possible D gene (5 bases). Deletions cut 3 bases from V and 5 bases from J, with 13 bases between. This CDR3 is built from 14 residues. Germline V gene sequence: CDR1 KGHSH, CDR2 LQKENI. The CDR3 DNA reads as TGTGCCAGCTCACCGGCCCAGGGAGGGACTGAAGCTTTCTTT. The encoded protein is CASSPAQGGTEAFF.

This chain uses TRBV30 with TRBJ1-6; D perhaps matches TRBD1 (5 bases). Trimming took 2 bases from V and 8 from J, leaving 16 bases between them. The CDR3 has 15 amino acids. Germline assignment: CDR1 GTSNPN and CDR2 SVGIG (reference sequence). In DNA form, the CDR3 reads TGTGCCTGGAGTCGTGGGAGGACAAGGGATTCACCCCTCCACTTT. Translation gives CAWSRGRTRDSPLHF.

The chain links TRBV5-1 to TRBJ2-1; TRBD1 might be the D (7 bases). Deletions cut 5 bases from V and 1 base from J, with 16 bases between. CDR3 length: 16 residues. The germline V gene encodes CDR1 SGHRS and CDR2 YFSETQ. Written as DNA, the CDR3 is TGCGCCAGCAGTTGGTCACCAGGGGGGTCCTACAATGAGCAGTTCTTC. Translation: CASSWSPGGSYNEQFF.

The chain links TRBV29-1 to TRBJ1-5; tentative D call: TRBD1 (5 bases). Trimming removed 4 bases at V and 5 bases at J, with 15 bases between. Germline CDR1 and CDR2: SQVTM and ANQGSEA. The length of the CDR3 is 14 residues. CDR3 in DNA: TGCAGCGTTGCCAGCGCAGGGAGCGATCAGCCCCAGCATTTT. This codes for CSVASAGSDQPQHF. Based on the CDR3 plus reference TRBV29-1 and TRBJ1-5, the full variable domain is SAVISQKPSRDICQRGTSLTIQCQVDSQVTMMFWYRQQPGQSLTLIATANQGSEATYESGFVIDKFPISRPNLTFSTLTVSNMSPEDSSIYLCSVASAGSDQPQHFGDGTRLSIL.

The chain joins TRBV6-5 to TRBJ1-6; tentative D call: TRBD1 (6 bases). From germline, CDR1 is MNHEY and CDR2 SVGAGI. V lost 0 bases and J lost 8, with 11 bases in between. CDR3 length: 15 residues. The CDR3 sequence: CASSYSGGADSPLHF. The CDR3 DNA reads as TGTGCCAGCAGTTACTCGGGGGGGGCGGATTCACCCCTCCACTTT.

In its sample, this clone was seen a few times. CDR3 loop: CASSIGGGPRPQHF. The CDR3 DNA reads TGTGCCAGTAGTATAGGTGGAGGGCCTCGACCCCAGCATTTT. The chain uses TRBV19 and TRBJ1-5; unclear D gene. Germline-derived CDR1 and CDR2 are LNHDA and SQIVND (reference sequence). The CDR3 contains 14 residues. V was pared by 1 base and J by 10 bases, with 14 bases between.

This chain uses TRBV20-1 with TRBJ2-1; D ambiguous. The CDR3 loop spans 11 amino acids. V was pared by 3 bases and J by 9 bases, with 9 bases between. The V gene's germline CDR1 is DFQATT and CDR2 SNEGSKA (reference sequence). CDR3 protein: CSASPDLEQFF. CDR3 in DNA: TGCAGTGCTAGTCCAGACCTTGAGCAGTTCTTC.

The chain joins TRBV6-5 to TRBJ2-3; maybe TRBD2 (5 bases). From germline, CDR1 is MNHEY and CDR2 SVGAGI. The CDR3 is 15 amino acids. Deletions cut 4 bases from V and 5 bases from J, with 16 bases between. The CDR3 bases are TGTGCCAGCAGTTCTGGATTCGGGGTTGGAGATACGCAGTATTTT. The encoded protein is CASSSGFGVGDTQYF.

V and J are TRBV6-5 and TRBJ1-1; the match to TRBD1 covers 9 bases. V dropped 8 bases and J dropped 1; count of bases not matched to a gene: 5. CDR1 is MNHEY, CDR2 SVGAGI, per germline. The CDR3 runs to 14 residues. The CDR3 reads CASGGTGRNTEAFF. For the CDR3, the DNA is TGTGCCAGCGGGGGGACAGGGAGGAACACTGAAGCTTTCTTT.

This chain links TRBV2 with TRBJ2-7; 8 bases align to TRBD2. V lost 4 bases, J lost 3 bases, and 11 bases stayed unmatched. The CDR3 is 16 amino acids. Germline loops: CDR1 SNHLY, CDR2 FYNNEI. The CDR3 DNA sequence: TGTGCCAGCAGTGGACCGGGGAGCGGGAGAGGCTACGAGCAGTACTTC. As protein: CASSGPGSGRGYEQYF.

The gene calls are TRBV19 and TRBJ2-2, with a possible D match to TRBD2 (5 bases). V lost 5 bases to trimming and J lost 7 bases, with 14 bases between them. The germline V gene has CDR1 LNHDA and CDR2 SQIVND (reference sequence). This CDR3 has 14 amino acids. Written as DNA, the CDR3 is TGTGCCAGTAGTGCGAGGGCCCTATACGGGGAGCTGTTTTTT. Its translation: CASSARALYGELFF. The whole variable domain, filled in from reference TRBV19 and TRBJ2-2, reads DGGITQSPKYLFRKEGQNVTLSCEQNLNHDAMYWYRQDPGQGLRLIYYSQIVNDFQKGDIAEGYSVSREKKESFPLTVTSAQKNPTAFYLCASSARALYGELFFGEGSRLTVL.

This clone was recorded a few times. The CDR3 sequence is CASSLGGADTQYF. In DNA form, the CDR3 reads TGTGCCAGCAGCTTAGGGGGGGCAGATACGCAGTATTTT. The V call is TRBV5-5, the J call TRBJ2-3, with D perhaps TRBD2 (7 bases). Germline V gene sequence: CDR1 SGHKS, CDR2 YYEKEE (reference sequence). This CDR3 has 13 amino acids. V was clipped by 2 bases and J by 4 bases, with 8 bases between them.

This chain links TRBV15 with TRBJ2-3; D is possibly TRBD1 or TRBD2 (5 bases each). From germline, CDR1 is LNHNV and CDR2 YYDKDF (reference sequence). CDR3 size: 17 residues. Trimming took 0 bases from V and 2 from J, leaving 15 bases between them. The CDR3 sequence: CATSRDRGRGVTDTQYF. The DNA for the CDR3 is TGTGCCACCAGCAGAGATCGGGGTCGAGGGGTCACAGATACGCAGTATTTT.

The J gene is TRBJ2-5, the V gene TRBV5-1, with D perhaps TRBD2 (7 bases). This CDR3 is built from 16 residues. The V end was cut by 4 bases, the J end by 5 bases, with 21 bases between. CDR1 is SGHRS and CDR2 is YFSETQ in the germline V gene. The CDR3 sequence: CASSGGQQGGRETQYF. CDR3 sequence (DNA): TGCGCCAGCAGCGGGGGACAACAGGGAGGGCGGGAGACCCAGTACTTC.